The clone carrying this T cell receptor (beta chain) occurred once. This CDR3 is built from 16 residues. Per germline, CDR1 MDHEN and CDR2 SYDVKM. V gave up 6 bases and J gave up 0 bases, with 15 bases separating them. Method: immunoSEQ multiplex PCR; TCRdb's copy keeps in-frame clones and lacks some. The sample records some 120,000 clones, roughly 90% being singletons. These data belong to a study of blood T cell repertoires in COVID-19. Sequencing was carried out using peripheral blood. This TCR came from a man aged 60 to 69 with COVID-19, enrolled during active disease. The rearrangement uses TRBV28 and TRBJ2-1; TRBD2 might be the D (6 bases). CDR3 amino acids: CASRSLAASSYNEQFF. As DNA, the CDR3 is TGTGCCAGCAGATCGTTAGCGGCAAGCTCCTACAATGAGCAGTTCTTC.